This TCR beta chain was documented in a study of blood T cell repertoires in COVID-19. In the study overall: From T cells, B-cell-depleted T cells, or PBMCs came the material, which was cDNA or gDNA.

Unmatched junction bases numbered 5, after V lost 3 bases and J lost 2 bases. Germline CDR1 and CDR2: KGHDR and SFDVKD. This CDR3 has 16 amino acids. TCRdb keeps only in-frame clones here, not all; method: immunoSEQ multiplex PCR. Altogether 350,000 or so clones are present, just over 85% being singletons, with the ten largest covering around 4%. The chain combines TRBV24-1 with TRBJ2-5; the match to TRBD2 covers 10 bases. The receptor was derived from a woman aged 40 to 50 with acute COVID-19. Sequencing was carried out using PBMCs or T cells enriched from blood (not recorded which). The CDR3 coding sequence is TGTGCCACCAGTGATACCTATAGCGGGGGGCAAGAGACCCAGTACTTC. The encoded protein is CATSDTYSGGQETQYF.